This record covers a single TCR beta chain. Its specificity is not known. Each CDR3 protein is one row after TCRdb ran MiXCR on the 5' RACE reads. The data show around 1.7 million distinct CDR3 sequences, about 30% seen once. The sample originates from a study of identical twins. Study outcomes and limitations: Alpha sequences out of frame and shared by twins had excess low generation probability. Monozygotic twin pairs showed more out-of-frame TCR alpha sharing than models estimated.

Only healthy Caucasians were included as donors. This CDR3 is built from 12 residues. Germline trimming cut 6 bases from V and 3 bases from J; bases unmatched to any gene: 3. Germline loops: CDR1 DFQATT, CDR2 SNEGSKA (reference sequence). Sequencing input: cord blood. The TCR was taken from a newborn girl in good health. The chain carries TRBV20-1 and TRBJ2-7, with 9 nucleotides matching TRBD1. This chain's CDR3 is CSAGQGNYEQYF. DNA for the CDR3: TGCAGTGCCGGACAGGGGAACTACGAGCAGTACTTC.